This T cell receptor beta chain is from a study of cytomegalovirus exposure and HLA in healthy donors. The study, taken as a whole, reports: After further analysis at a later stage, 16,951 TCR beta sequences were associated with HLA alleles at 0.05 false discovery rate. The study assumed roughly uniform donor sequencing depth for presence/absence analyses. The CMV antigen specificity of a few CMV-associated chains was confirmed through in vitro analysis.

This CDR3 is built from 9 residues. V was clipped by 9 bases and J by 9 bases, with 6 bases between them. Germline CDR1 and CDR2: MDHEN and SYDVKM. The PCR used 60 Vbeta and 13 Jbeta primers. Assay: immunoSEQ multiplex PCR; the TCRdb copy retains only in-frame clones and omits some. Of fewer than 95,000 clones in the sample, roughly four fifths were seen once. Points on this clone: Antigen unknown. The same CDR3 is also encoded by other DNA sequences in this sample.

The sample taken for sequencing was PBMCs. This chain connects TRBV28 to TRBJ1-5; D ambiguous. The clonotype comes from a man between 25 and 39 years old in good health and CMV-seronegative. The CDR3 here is CASGRPQHF. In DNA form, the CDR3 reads TGTGCCAGTGGGCGGCCCCAGCATTTT.